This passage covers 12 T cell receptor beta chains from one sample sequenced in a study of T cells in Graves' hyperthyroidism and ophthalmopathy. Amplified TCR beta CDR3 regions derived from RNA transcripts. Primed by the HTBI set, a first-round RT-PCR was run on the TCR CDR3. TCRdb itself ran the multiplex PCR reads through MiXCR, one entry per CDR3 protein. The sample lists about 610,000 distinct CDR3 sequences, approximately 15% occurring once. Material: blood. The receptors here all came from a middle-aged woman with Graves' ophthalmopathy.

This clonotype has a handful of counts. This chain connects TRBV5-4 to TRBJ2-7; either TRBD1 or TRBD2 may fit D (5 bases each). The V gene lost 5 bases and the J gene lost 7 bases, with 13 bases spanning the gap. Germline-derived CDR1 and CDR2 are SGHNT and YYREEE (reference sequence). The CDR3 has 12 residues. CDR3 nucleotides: TGTGCCAGCAGACTCGATTGGGGGGAGCAGTACTTC. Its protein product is CASRLDWGEQYF.

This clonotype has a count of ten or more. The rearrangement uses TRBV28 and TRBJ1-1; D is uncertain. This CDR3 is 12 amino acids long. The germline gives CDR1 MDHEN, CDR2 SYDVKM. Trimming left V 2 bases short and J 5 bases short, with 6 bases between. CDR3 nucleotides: TGTGCCAGCAGTTTAAGGGTAACTGAAGCTTTCTTT. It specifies CASSLRVTEAFF. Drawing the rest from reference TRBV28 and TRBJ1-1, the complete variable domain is DVKVTQSSRYLVKRTGEKVFLECVQDMDHENMFWYRQDPGLGLRLIYFSYDVKMKEKGDIPEGYSVSREKKERFSLILESASTNQTSMYLCASSLRVTEAFFGQGTRLTVV.

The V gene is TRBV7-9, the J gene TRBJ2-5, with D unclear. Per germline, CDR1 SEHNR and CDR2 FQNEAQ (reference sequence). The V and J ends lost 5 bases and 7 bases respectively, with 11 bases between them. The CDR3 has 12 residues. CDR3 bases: TGTGCCAGCAGCCACGAGGCAGGGACCCAGTACTTC. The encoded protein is CASSHEAGTQYF.

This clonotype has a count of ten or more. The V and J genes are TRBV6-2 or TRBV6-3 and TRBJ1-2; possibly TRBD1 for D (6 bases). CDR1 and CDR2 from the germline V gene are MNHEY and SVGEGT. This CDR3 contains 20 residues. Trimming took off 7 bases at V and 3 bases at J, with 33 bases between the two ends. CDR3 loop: CASTYLVAIPDSGGDYGYTF. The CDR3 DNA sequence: TGTGCCAGCACCTACCTAGTAGCGATACCGGACAGTGGTGGAGACTATGGCTACACCTTC.

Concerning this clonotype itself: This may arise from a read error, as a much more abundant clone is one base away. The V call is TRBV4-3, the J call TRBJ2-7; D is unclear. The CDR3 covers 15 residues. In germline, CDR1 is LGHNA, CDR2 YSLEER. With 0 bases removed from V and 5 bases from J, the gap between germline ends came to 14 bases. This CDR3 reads CASSQDGGEENEQYF. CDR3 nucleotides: TGCGCCAGCAGCCAAGATGGTGGAGAAGAGAACGAGCAGTACTTC.

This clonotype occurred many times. CDR3: CSAGGRANYGYTF. The CDR3 nucleotides read TGCAGTGCTGGTGGTAGGGCTAACTATGGCTACACCTTC. The chain couples TRBV20-1 to TRBJ1-2; D gene unclear. This CDR3 is built from 13 residues. Per germline, CDR1 DFQATT and CDR2 SNEGSKA (reference sequence). V lost 5 bases and J lost 0, with 10 bases in between.

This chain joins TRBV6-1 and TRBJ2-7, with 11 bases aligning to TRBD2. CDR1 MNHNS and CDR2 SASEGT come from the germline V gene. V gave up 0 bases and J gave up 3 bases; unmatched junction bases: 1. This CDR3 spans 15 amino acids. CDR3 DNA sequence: TGTGCCAGCAGTGAAGCGGGGACTAGCGGCTACGAGCAGTACTTC. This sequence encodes CASSEAGTSGYEQYF.

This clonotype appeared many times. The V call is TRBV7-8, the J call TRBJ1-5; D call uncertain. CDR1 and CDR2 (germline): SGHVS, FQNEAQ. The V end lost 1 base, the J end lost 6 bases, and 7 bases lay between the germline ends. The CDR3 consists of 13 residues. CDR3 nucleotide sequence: TGTGCCAGCAGCTTAGGGGTCGGTCAGCCCCAGCATTTT. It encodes CASSLGVGQPQHF.

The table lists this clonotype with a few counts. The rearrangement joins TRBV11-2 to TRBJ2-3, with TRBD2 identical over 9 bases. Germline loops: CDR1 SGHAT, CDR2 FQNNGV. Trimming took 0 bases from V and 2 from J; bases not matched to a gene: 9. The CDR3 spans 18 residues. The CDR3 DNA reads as TGTGCCAGCAGCTTAGACCCGGGGCTAGCGGGAAACACAGATACGCAGTATTTT. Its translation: CASSLDPGLAGNTDTQYF.

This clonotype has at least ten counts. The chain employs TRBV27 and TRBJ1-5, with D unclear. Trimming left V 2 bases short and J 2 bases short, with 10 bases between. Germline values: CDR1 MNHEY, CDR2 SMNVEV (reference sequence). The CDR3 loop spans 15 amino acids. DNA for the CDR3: TGTGCCAGCAGTTTAGAGGGTATGGGCAATCAGCCCCAGCATTTT. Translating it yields CASSLEGMGNQPQHF.

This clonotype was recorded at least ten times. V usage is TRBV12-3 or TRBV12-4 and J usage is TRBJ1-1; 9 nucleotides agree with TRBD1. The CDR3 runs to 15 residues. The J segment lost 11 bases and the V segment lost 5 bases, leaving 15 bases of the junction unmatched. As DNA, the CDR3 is TGTGCCAGCAGTGTAGATTCTTTGAGGGACAGGGTGGCTTTCTTT. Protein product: CASSVDSLRDRVAFF.

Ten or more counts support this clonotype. CDR3 protein: CASSNRVGDNQPQHF. Here the CDR3 DNA reads TGTGCCAGCAGCAACAGGGTGGGGGACAATCAGCCCCAGCATTTT. This chain connects TRBV7-2 to TRBJ1-5; D possibly corresponds to TRBD1 (6 bases). Deletions cut 5 bases from V and 3 bases from J, with 14 bases between. CDR1 and CDR2 from the germline V gene are SGHTA and FQGNSA. This CDR3 comprises 15 residues.